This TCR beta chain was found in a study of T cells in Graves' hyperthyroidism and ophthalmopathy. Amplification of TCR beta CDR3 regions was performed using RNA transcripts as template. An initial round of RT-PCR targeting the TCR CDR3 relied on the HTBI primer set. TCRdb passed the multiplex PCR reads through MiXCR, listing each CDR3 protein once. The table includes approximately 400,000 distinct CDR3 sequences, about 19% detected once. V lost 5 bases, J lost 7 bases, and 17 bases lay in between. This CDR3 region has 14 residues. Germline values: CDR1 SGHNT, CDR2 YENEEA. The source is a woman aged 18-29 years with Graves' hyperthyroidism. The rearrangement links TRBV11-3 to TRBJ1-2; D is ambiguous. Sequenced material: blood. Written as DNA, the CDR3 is TGTGCCAGCAGCCGTACGCCCCATTCATTTGGCTACACCTTC. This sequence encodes CASSRTPHSFGYTF. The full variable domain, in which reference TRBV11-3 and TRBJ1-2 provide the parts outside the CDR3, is EAGVVQSPRYKIIEKKQPVAFWCNPISGHNTLYWYLQNLGQGPELLIRYENEEAVDDSQLPKDRFSAERLKGVDSTLKIQPAELGDSAVYLCASSRTPHSFGYTFGSGTRLTVV.